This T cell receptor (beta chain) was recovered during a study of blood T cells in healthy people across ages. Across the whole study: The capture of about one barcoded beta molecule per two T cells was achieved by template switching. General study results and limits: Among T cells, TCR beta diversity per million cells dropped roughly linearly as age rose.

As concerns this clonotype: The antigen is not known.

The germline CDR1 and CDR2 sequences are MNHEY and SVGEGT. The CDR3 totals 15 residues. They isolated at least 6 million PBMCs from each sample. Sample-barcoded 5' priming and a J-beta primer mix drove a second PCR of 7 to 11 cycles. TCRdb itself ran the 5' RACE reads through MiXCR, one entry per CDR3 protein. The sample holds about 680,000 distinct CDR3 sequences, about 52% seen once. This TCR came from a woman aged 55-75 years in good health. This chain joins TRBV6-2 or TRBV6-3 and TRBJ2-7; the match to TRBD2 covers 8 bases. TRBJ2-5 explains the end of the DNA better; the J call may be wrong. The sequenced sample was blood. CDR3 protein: CASTSAGGEGKTQYF. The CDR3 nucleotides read TGTGCCAGCACCTCGGCGGGGGGCGAAGGAAAGACCCAGTACTTC.